This T cell receptor (beta chain) appears in the sequencing data of a study of blood T cell repertoires in COVID-19. Looking at the study overall: From the United States, Italy and Spain came samples of acute and convalescent COVID-19. Sources were T cells, B-cell-depleted T cells, or PBMCs; the material itself was cDNA or gDNA.

This CDR3 is built from 18 residues. Original methodology: From reference gene primer amplification, estimates of nucleated cell counts were derived. The assay was immunoSEQ multiplex PCR, and TCRdb's table has in-frame clones only and misses some. V and J calls and clone size are copied from that table; D and trimming were computed from the DNA. The repertoire consists of 150,000 or so clones, with roughly 90% occurring once and the leading ten covering around 25%. This TCR was recovered from a man aged 55 to 69 with acute or convalescent COVID-19. The material sequenced was peripheral blood. V is TRBV21-1 and J is TRBJ2-5; the table's D call TRBD1 went unverified against the DNA. TRBV21-1 is shown as a pseudogene. CDR3 sequence: CASSKVRQGLNFWETQYF. The CDR3 DNA reads TGTGCCAGCAGCAAAGTACGGCAGGGGCTAAATTTTTGGGAGACCCAGTACTTC.